This entry lists 15 T cell receptor beta chains sequenced from one sample in a study of T cell repertoires in cytomegalovirus infection. Antigens for these TCRs are unknown. From the reads, TCRdb called clonotypes with MiXCR, one entry per CDR3 protein. The sample lists approximately 730,000 distinct CDR3 sequences; 29% were seen once. Sequenced material: cultured CD8+ T cells from PBMCs, taken from culture after CMV antigen stimulation. The receptors here all came from a human donor in good health (CMV status not recorded). Some clones in this sample may be carry-over from other donors' samples.

This clonotype was recorded many times. V and J are TRBV7-6 and TRBJ2-1; tentatively, D is TRBD1 (6 bases). The CDR3 spans 14 residues. Per the germline V gene, CDR1 is SGHVS and CDR2 is FNYEAQ. V lost 5 bases, J lost 8 bases, and 16 bases lay in between. CDR3 sequence reads: CASSLQEPGDEQFF. The CDR3 DNA follows: TGTGCCAGCAGCCTACAGGAGCCAGGGGATGAGCAGTTCTTC.

V and J are TRBV27 and TRBJ2-2; D is perhaps TRBD2 (7 bases). The CDR3 contains 13 residues. In germline, CDR1 is MNHEY, CDR2 SMNVEV (reference sequence). V lost 8 bases, J lost 8 bases, and 15 bases lay in between. For the CDR3, the DNA is TGTGCCAGCCTTGGGGGGGCTGGAGGGGAGCTGTTTTTT. Amino acids: CASLGGAGGELFF.

The rearrangement links TRBV6-1 to TRBJ2-7, with D tentatively TRBD1 or TRBD2 (5 bases each). V gave up 5 bases and J gave up 1 base, with 15 bases separating them. The germline V gene has CDR1 MNHNS and CDR2 SASEGT. The CDR3 loop spans 15 amino acids. CDR3 region: CASSYTQGASYEQYV. CDR3 coding DNA: TGTGCCAGCAGTTACACCCAGGGAGCGTCCTACGAGCAGTACGTC.

The chain couples TRBV6-2 or TRBV6-3 to TRBJ2-1; D is ambiguous. The CDR3 is 15 amino acids. CDR1 is MNHEY and CDR2 is SVGEGT in the germline V gene. Trimming cost V 0 bases and J 2 bases, with 8 bases left between them. CDR3 sequence (DNA): TGTGCCAGCAGTTACTCTAAGGAGACCTACAATGAGCAGTTCTTC. Translation gives CASSYSKETYNEQFF.

The rearrangement links TRBV10-3 to TRBJ1-3, with D perhaps TRBD1 (5 bases). Germline CDR1 ENHRY, CDR2 SYGVKD. The CDR3 runs 19 residues. V lost 4 bases and J lost 2, with 24 bases in between. CDR3 loop: CAISGASLQGKKAGNTIYF. The CDR3 nucleotides are TGTGCCATCAGTGGGGCCTCCTTGCAGGGAAAGAAGGCTGGAAACACCATATATTTT.

This clonotype was picked up a small number of times. The rearrangement links TRBV12-3 or TRBV12-4 to TRBJ1-1, with D maybe TRBD1 (6 bases). The CDR3 is 14 residues long. V lost 5 bases and J 2 bases, leaving 12 bases between the germline ends. The CDR3 spells CASSHPTGNTEAFF. The CDR3, as DNA: TGTGCCAGCAGTCATCCGACAGGCAACACTGAAGCTTTCTTT.

J is TRBJ1-5 and V is TRBV6-2 or TRBV6-3; possible D gene TRBD1, 6 bases. Germline V lookup: CDR1 MNHEY, CDR2 SVGEGT. V was pared by 3 bases and J by 7 bases, with 10 bases between. CDR3 size: 13 residues. CDR3 protein: CASSYTGSQPQHF. The CDR3 DNA sequence: TGTGCCAGCAGTTATACAGGGTCCCAGCCCCAGCATTTT.

This clonotype was recorded a few times. V and J are TRBV15 and TRBJ1-1, with TRBD1 identical over 10 bases. This CDR3 has 15 amino acids. Trimming cost V 5 bases and J 5 bases; bases outside gene matches: 8. Germline V gene lookup returns CDR1 LNHNV and CDR2 YYDKDF (reference sequence). The DNA of the CDR3 is TGTGCCACCAGCCGGGACAGGGGACCTTGGACTGAAGCTTTCTTT. Translated, it gives CATSRDRGPWTEAFF.

The table lists this clonotype with a few counts. The chain joins TRBV5-8 to TRBJ2-1; 11 bases match TRBD2. The germline CDR1 and CDR2 sequences are SGHTS and YDEGEE. The CDR3 spans 15 residues. With V trimmed by 3 bases and J by 9 bases, 8 bases remained unmatched. CDR3 region: CASSSSGGSWSEQFF. The DNA of the CDR3 is TGTGCCAGCAGCTCTAGCGGGGGGTCTTGGAGTGAGCAGTTCTTC.

This chain links TRBV7-8 with TRBJ2-7; no clear D gene. This CDR3 has 16 residues. Germline V lookup: CDR1 SGHVS, CDR2 FQNEAQ. The V and J ends lost 2 bases and 0 bases respectively, with 14 bases between them. The CDR3 reads CASSLIPIGASYEQYF. The CDR3 DNA reads as TGTGCCAGCAGCTTAATCCCGATAGGAGCCTCCTACGAGCAGTACTTC.

This clonotype turned up a few times. CDR3 sequence: CASSLGVRESYNADTQYF. The CDR3 region has the DNA TGTGCCAGCAGTTTAGGGGTGAGGGAATCCTACAATGCAGATACGCAGTATTTT. The V call is TRBV12-3 or TRBV12-4, the J call TRBJ2-3, with a weak D call TRBD2 (5 bases). This CDR3 has 18 residues. With 1 base removed from V and 4 bases from J, the gap between germline ends came to 21 bases.

The rearrangement uses TRBV2 and TRBJ2-1, with TRBD2 identical over 9 bases. The germline gives CDR1 SNHLY, CDR2 FYNNEI. The V gene end was trimmed by 7 bases and the J gene end by 8 bases; junction bases not matched to a gene: 15. CDR3 length equals 16 residues. CDR3 nucleotide sequence: TGTGCCAGCAAAAAGGAGCGGGGGGCTGTCCGGGATGAGCAGTTCTTC. This encodes CASKKERGAVRDEQFF.

The chain has TRBV28 and TRBJ2-5; 8 nucleotides agree with TRBD1. Per germline, CDR1 MDHEN and CDR2 SYDVKM. The J segment lost 5 bases and the V segment lost 6 bases, leaving 11 bases of the junction unmatched. The CDR3 sequence is 15 residues long. CDR3 DNA sequence: TGTGCCAGCAGCCTGAGACAGGGGAATATGGAGACCCAGTACTTC. This sequence encodes CASSLRQGNMETQYF.

The J gene is TRBJ2-3, the V gene TRBV19; 7 positions agree with TRBD1. The germline gives CDR1 LNHDA, CDR2 SQIVND (reference sequence). The V and J ends lost 3 bases and 3 bases, in that order; junction bases with no gene match: 6. This CDR3 comprises 15 residues. CDR3 nucleotides: TGTGCCAGTAGTATGGTACAGGGGTTTACAGATACGCAGTATTTT. Translation gives CASSMVQGFTDTQYF.

This chain connects TRBV6-8 to TRBJ1-6; D is unclear. Trimming took 0 bases from V and 3 from J, leaving 21 bases between them. Germline assignment: CDR1 MNHGY and CDR2 SAAAGT. This CDR3 region has 20 residues. As DNA, the CDR3 is TGTGCCAGCAGTTACTCGAGACGGGCCTTACCCTTTATCTATAATTCACCCCTCCACTTT. Translation: CASSYSRRALPFIYNSPLHF.